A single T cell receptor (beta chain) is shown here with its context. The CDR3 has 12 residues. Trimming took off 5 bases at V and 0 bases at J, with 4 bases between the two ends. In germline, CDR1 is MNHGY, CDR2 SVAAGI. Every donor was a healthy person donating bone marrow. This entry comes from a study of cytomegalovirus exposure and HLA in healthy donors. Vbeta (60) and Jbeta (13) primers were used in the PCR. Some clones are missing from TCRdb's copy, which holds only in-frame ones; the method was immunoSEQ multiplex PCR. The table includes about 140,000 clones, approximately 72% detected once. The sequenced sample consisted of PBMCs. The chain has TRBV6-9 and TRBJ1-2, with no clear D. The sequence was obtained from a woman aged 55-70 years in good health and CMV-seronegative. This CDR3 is CASSLSNYGYTF. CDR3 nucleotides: TGTGCCAGCAGTCTTTCTAACTATGGCTACACCTTC.